This T cell receptor beta chain emerged from a study of T cells in Graves' hyperthyroidism and ophthalmopathy. This clonotype was observed at least ten times. Each diagnosis was grounded in clinical symptoms, serum thyroxine and TRAb, thyroid ultrasound, and orbital computed tomography. Amplification of TCR beta CDR3 regions used RNA as the template. HTBI primers were employed in a first-round RT-PCR of the TCR CDR3. TCRdb re-analysed the multiplex PCR reads in MiXCR, keeping a single row per CDR3 protein. The profile covers around 520,000 distinct CDR3 sequences, with roughly a quarter appearing a single time and around 11% taken by the ten largest. The germline V gene has CDR1 MNHEY and CDR2 SVGAGI. This CDR3 region has 15 residues. V lost 5 bases and J lost 3; bases outside the gene matches: 8.

Sample: blood. The TCR sequence derives from a woman aged 25-40 years with Graves' ophthalmopathy. This chain uses TRBV6-5 with TRBJ2-7; 9 positions agree with TRBD1. The CDR3 loop is CASSPWGQGLYEQYF. Here the CDR3 DNA reads TGTGCCAGCAGTCCCTGGGGACAGGGCCTCTACGAGCAGTACTTC.